This entry lists 11 T cell receptor beta chains sequenced from one sample in a study of control samples from healthy donors and cancer patients. The assay was immunoSEQ multiplex PCR, and TCRdb's table has in-frame clones only and misses some. The sample shows fewer than 200,000 clones, about 94% of them seen only once. Material: blood. These receptors came from a woman aged 55-75 years in good health.

This clone occurred once. The chain links TRBV6-5 to TRBJ1-2; D is perhaps TRBD1 (6 bases). V gave up 0 bases and J gave up 4 bases, with 6 bases separating them. Germline V gives CDR1 MNHEY, CDR2 SVGAGI. This CDR3 contains 13 residues. This chain's CDR3 is CASSYSGGYGYTF. CDR3 DNA: TGTGCCAGCAGTTACTCAGGGGGCTATGGCTACACCTTC.

The sample holds one count of this clone. The J gene is TRBJ1-2, the V gene TRBV5-1; 7 bases map to TRBD1. The CDR3 is made up of 14 amino acids. J lost 3 bases, V lost 0 bases, and 2 bases had no gene match. Germline-derived CDR1 and CDR2 are SGHRS and YFSETQ. The CDR3 nucleotides are TGCGCCAGCAGCTTGGCAGGGGGAGACTATGGCTACACCTTC. It yields the protein CASSLAGGDYGYTF.

The chain recombines TRBV25-1 with TRBJ1-4; D may be TRBD1 (5 bases). Germline V gene lookup returns CDR1 MGHDK and CDR2 SYGVNS. Deletions cut 8 bases from V and 8 bases from J, with 15 bases between. The CDR3 spans 13 residues. The CDR3 here is CASSPGFGEKLFF. The CDR3 nucleotides are TGTGCCAGCTCCCCAGGGTTCGGAGAAAAACTGTTTTTT.

This rearrangement joins TRBV5-1 to TRBJ1-1; the match to TRBD1 covers 8 bases. This CDR3 has 16 amino acids. Germline V gives CDR1 SGHRS, CDR2 YFSETQ. Trimming at V came to 0 bases and at J to 5 bases, leaving 9 bases not matched to a gene. Written as DNA, the CDR3 is TGCGCCAGCAGCTTGGGGCAGGGGGCATTTCGGACTGAAGCTTTCTTT. It translates to CASSLGQGAFRTEAFF.

As for this clone: The sample has other DNA sequences that encode this CDR3 too. V usage is TRBV5-1 and J usage is TRBJ1-6; the D is unclear. This CDR3 spans 14 amino acids. Per germline, CDR1 SGHRS and CDR2 YFSETQ. V dropped 0 bases and J dropped 6 bases, with 7 bases sitting between them. The CDR3 region is CASSLEGSNSPLHF. CDR3 bases: TGCGCCAGCAGCTTGGAGGGATCTAATTCACCCCTCCACTTT.

This sequence joins TRBV5-1 and TRBJ2-1; 11 bases are a match to TRBD2. In germline, CDR1 is SGHRS, CDR2 YFSETQ. CDR3 length: 16 amino acids. The V gene end was trimmed by 4 bases and the J gene end by 3 bases; junction bases not matched to a gene: 6. CDR3 in DNA: TGCGCCAGCAGCCCGACTAGCGGGGAGGTCTACAATGAGCAGTTCTTC. The encoded protein is CASSPTSGEVYNEQFF. Filled out from reference TRBV5-1 and TRBJ2-1, the complete variable domain reads KAGVTQTPRYLIKTRGQQVTLSCSPISGHRSVSWYQQTPGQGLQFLFEYFSETQRNKGNFPGRFSGRQFSNSRSEMNVSTLELGDSALYLCASSPTSGEVYNEQFFGPGTRLTVL.

For this clone: At one of its ends the junction is not consistent with the germline gene, which may arise from a read error. J is TRBJ1-3 and V is TRBV12-3 or TRBV12-4; D gene unclear. There are 13 residues in the CDR3. The CDR3 DNA sequence: TGTGCCAGCAGTTTAGAAGAGGGCGGCACGGGAGATTTT. It codes for CASSLEEGGTGDF.

The rearrangement links TRBV11-2 to TRBJ2-5, with 7 bases aligning to TRBD1. The CDR3 contains 14 residues. Germline V lookup: CDR1 SGHAT, CDR2 FQNNGV. The ends lost 5 bases at V and 2 bases at J; junction bases unmatched: 5. This CDR3 reads CASSMDRTQETQYF. CDR3 nucleotide sequence: TGTGCCAGCAGCATGGACAGGACGCAAGAGACCCAGTACTTC.

The chain has TRBV6-4 and TRBJ1-5, with D maybe TRBD1 (6 bases). The germline V gene has CDR1 MRHNA and CDR2 SNTAGT. The CDR3 covers 15 residues. Deletions cut 6 bases from V and 4 bases from J, with 16 bases between. The CDR3: CASSASGAPNQPQHF. In DNA, the CDR3 is TGTGCCAGCAGCGCCTCGGGGGCGCCTAATCAGCCCCAGCATTTT.

This clone was detected a few times. This sample also contains other DNA sequences that code for the same CDR3. The genes are TRBV5-1 and TRBJ2-3; 8 bases are a match to TRBD2. CDR3 size: 15 residues. V lost 9 bases, J lost 4 bases, and 13 bases stayed unmatched. Germline CDR1 SGHRS, CDR2 YFSETQ. The CDR3 DNA reads as TGCGCCAACACATCGGGCGGGGGGCCCCCAGATACGCAGTATTTT. Translating gives CANTSGGGPPDTQYF.

As concerns this clone: The sample holds other DNA sequences that translate to the same CDR3. The chain links TRBV5-1 to TRBJ1-3; 7 bases match TRBD1. This CDR3 is 14 amino acids long. Trimming removed 2 bases from V and 4 bases from J; junction bases left unmatched: 3. Germline V lookup: CDR1 SGHRS, CDR2 YFSETQ. The CDR3 bases are TGCGCCAGCAGCTTACGGGACAGCGGAAACACCATATATTTT. Translated: CASSLRDSGNTIYF.